This T cell receptor (beta chain) is from a study of cytomegalovirus exposure and HLA in healthy donors. Study findings and constraints: That first-cohort TCR clusters tended to co-occur in the approximately 110 validation repertoires was found in a later analysis. Cytomegalovirus-associated TCR beta chains were listed, numbering 164.

Some clones are missing from TCRdb's copy, which holds only in-frame ones; the method was immunoSEQ multiplex PCR. There are approximately 100,000 clones in the sample; roughly 90% occur only once, and roughly 2.2% lies in the top ten. The donors were members of the validation cohort comprising approximately 110 subjects, separate from the roughly 670-subject first cohort. The CDR3 is made up of 16 amino acids. With 2 bases removed from V and 2 bases from J, the gap between germline ends came to 16 bases. Germline V gene lookup returns CDR1 MDHEN and CDR2 SYDVKM. On this clone itself: Antigen: not known.

This TCR was sampled from a woman aged 18-29 years in good health and CMV-seronegative. This sequence joins TRBV28 and TRBJ2-7; D call uncertain. The sequenced sample consisted of PBMCs. CDR3 in amino acids: CASSLDPVDTAYEQYF. In DNA, the CDR3 is TGTGCCAGCAGTTTAGACCCGGTCGACACAGCCTACGAGCAGTACTTC.